The subject of this entry is one T cell receptor beta chain. What it recognizes is unknown. The assay was carried out at the deep level. Genomic DNA per cell subset filled all wells of several immunoSEQ plates. Produced via immunoSEQ multiplex PCR; TCRdb's table is partial and in-frame only. In the table there are more than 400,000 clones, around 73% of which are singletons. Trimming took 2 bases from V and 5 from J; bases not matched to a gene: 8. The CDR3 totals 15 residues. CDR1 is SGHRS, CDR2 YFSETQ, per germline. This record belongs to a study of shared clonotypes between healthy human individuals. There were only Caucasian adults among the donors, and all lived in Nashville, Tennessee. Study results and limitations: It was the few donors that limited the genetic and exposure-history diversity represented.

The receptor was derived from a middle-aged woman in good health. Some clones in this sample may be carry-over from other donors' samples. Sequenced: PBMCs. The chain is built from TRBV5-1 and TRBJ2-7; TRBD2 matches 9 bases. CDR3 in DNA: TGCGCCAGCAGCTTAGAGGGCGGGAGGGTCGACGAGCAGTACTTC. Residues: CASSLEGGRVDEQYF.